Listed here are 16 T cell receptor beta chains from one sample, sequenced in a study of breast tumors, draining lymph nodes, adjacent tissues. The lymph nodes were axillary draining lymph nodes from breast cancer patients. TCRdb reprocessed the multiplex PCR reads via MiXCR and lists one record per CDR3 protein. The sample has some 150,000 distinct CDR3 sequences, about a fifth seen once; the top ten hold just over 2.5%. The sequencing sample was made of axillary lymph node tissue. Receptors originate from a female donor with breast cancer. Some clones in this sample may be carry-over from other donors' samples.

This clonotype was seen ten or more times. This chain joins TRBV6-2 or TRBV6-3 and TRBJ1-2; D may be TRBD1 (6 bases). Between the trimmed V and J ends, which lost 6 bases and 8 bases, there was a span of 16 bases. Germline values: CDR1 MNHEY, CDR2 SVGEGT. The CDR3 is 13 amino acids. CDR3 in DNA: TGTGCCAGCAGACGTCCCACTACAGGGGGCTACACCTTC. Its protein is CASRRPTTGGYTF.

This clonotype was seen at least ten times. The genes are TRBV5-1 and TRBJ2-7; D possibly corresponds to TRBD2 (6 bases). The CDR3 is made up of 17 amino acids. Trimming took 0 bases from V and 2 from J, leaving 18 bases between them. Germline CDR1 SGHRS, CDR2 YFSETQ. CDR3: CASSLGGEPYAAYEQYF. CDR3 DNA: TGCGCCAGCAGCTTGGGCGGGGAACCCTACGCGGCCTACGAGCAGTACTTC.

A note on this clonotype: This may stem from a read error, because a much larger clone lies one nucleotide away. The chain combines TRBV28 with TRBJ2-1; 8 positions agree with TRBD2. CDR1 is MDHEN, CDR2 SYDVKM, per germline. This CDR3 comprises 16 residues. V shed 6 bases, J shed 2 bases, and the junction held 9 bases outside the gene matches. The CDR3 DNA is TGTGCCAGCAGCCCTACAGGGACTAGACCCTACAATGAGCAGTTCTTC. Translation: CASSPTGTRPYNEQFF.

Concerning this clonotype: A much bigger clone sits one base away, suggesting this may be a read error. This chain uses TRBV6-2 or TRBV6-3 with TRBJ2-7; 10 nucleotides align to TRBD2. The germline V gene encodes CDR1 MNHEY and CDR2 SVGEGT. V lost 4 bases, J lost 2 bases, and 8 bases stayed unmatched. This CDR3 is built from 16 residues. For the CDR3, the DNA is TGTGCCAGCAGTTCCCCGAGCGGGAGGGAGACCTACGAGCAGTACTTC. It yields the protein CASSSPSGRETYEQYF.

The sample holds a few counts of this clonotype. J is TRBJ1-5 and V is TRBV25-1, with D unclear. The CDR3 has 17 residues. V gave up 1 base and J gave up 3 bases, with 16 bases separating them. Germline loops: CDR1 MGHDK, CDR2 SYGVNS. The CDR3 nucleotides are TGTGCCAGCAGTGAATCGGGCTCTCAGGAGCTCAATCAGCCCCAGCATTTT. It yields the protein CASSESGSQELNQPQHF. Complete variable domain (other parts from reference TRBV25-1 and TRBJ1-5): EADIYQTPRYLVIGTGKKITLECSQTMGHDKMYWYQQDPGMELHLIHYSYGVNSTEKGDLSSESTVSRIRTEHFPLTLESARPSHTSQYLCASSESGSQELNQPQHFGDGTRLSIL.

This clonotype has ten or more counts. The V call is TRBV9, the J call TRBJ2-3; a weak D match, TRBD1 (5 bases). This CDR3 comprises 14 residues. CDR1 is SGDLS, CDR2 YYNGEE, per germline. The V and J ends lost 3 bases and 2 bases respectively, with 10 bases between them. The CDR3 DNA reads TGTGCCAGCAGCGCAACAGGATTCACAGATACGCAGTATTTT. This gives the protein CASSATGFTDTQYF.

This clonotype appeared a single time. The rearrangement joins TRBV5-8 to TRBJ2-7; TRBD2 aligns across 8 bases. V was clipped by 4 bases and J by 0 bases; unmatched bases: 6. The CDR3 covers 15 residues. Germline-derived CDR1 and CDR2 are SGHTS and YDEGEE. The CDR3 region has the DNA TGTGCCAGCAGCGGACTAGCCGTGCTCTCCTACGAGCAGTACGTC. Amino acid sequence: CASSGLAVLSYEQYV.

In its sample, this clonotype was seen many times. The rearrangement joins TRBV5-6 to TRBJ2-3, with 10 bases fitting TRBD2. Germline CDR1 is SGHDT and CDR2 is YYEEEE. Trimming removed 3 bases from V and 2 bases from J; junction bases left unmatched: 12. This CDR3 is 18 amino acids long. CDR3 sequence (DNA): TGTGCCAGCAGCTCTAGCGGGAGTACTACCTGGGACACAGATACGCAGTATTTT. Translation gives CASSSSGSTTWDTDTQYF. The full variable domain, its missing parts supplied by reference TRBV5-6 and TRBJ2-3, is DAGVTQSPTHLIKTRGQQVTLRCSPKSGHDTVSWYQQALGQGPQFIFQYYEEEERQRGNFPDRFSGHQFPNYSSELNVNALLLGDSALYLCASSSSGSTTWDTDTQYFGPGTRLTVL.

This clonotype was counted at least ten times. The genes are TRBV7-3 and TRBJ2-3; the D is unclear. V shed 2 bases and J shed 2 bases, with 5 bases lying between them. The CDR3 length is 13 residues. The germline CDR1 and CDR2 sequences are SGHTA and FQGTGA. The CDR3 coding sequence is TGTGCCAGCAGCTTACAGGTCACAGATACGCAGTATTTT. This encodes CASSLQVTDTQYF.

This clonotype occurred once. One end of the junction varies from germline; a read error may be responsible. The chain is built from TRBV5-1 and TRBJ2-6; D is tentatively TRBD1 or TRBD2 (5 bases each). The CDR3 consists of 14 residues. The germline gives CDR1 SGHRS, CDR2 YFSETQ. CDR3 sequence reads: CASAEDSGANVLAF. In nucleotides, the CDR3 is TGCGCCAGCGCGGAGGACTCTGGGGCCAACGTCCTGGCTTTC.

The chain links TRBV28 to TRBJ2-2, with a possible D match to TRBD2 (5 bases). The germline V and J ends were trimmed by 5 bases and 4 bases, with 11 bases remaining between them. The CDR3 loop spans 14 amino acids. From germline, CDR1 is MDHEN and CDR2 SYDVKM. The CDR3 region has the DNA TGTGCCAGCAGTAAAGCGGTACCCACCGGGGAGCTGTTTTTT. This codes for CASSKAVPTGELFF.

This clonotype has at least ten counts. The chain links TRBV19 to TRBJ2-7, with a weak D call TRBD2 (6 bases). The V and J ends lost 5 bases and 7 bases respectively, with 15 bases between them. Germline assignment: CDR1 LNHDA and CDR2 SQIVND (reference sequence). The CDR3 is 13 residues long. In DNA, the CDR3 is TGTGCCAGTAGTCCCCGCGGGGTCGGGGAGCAGTACTTC. This translates into CASSPRGVGEQYF.

With regard to this clonotype: With a much larger clone just one base away, this may be a read error. CDR3 sequence reads: CASSVEFGSPPHF. The CDR3 region has the DNA TGTGCCAGCAGCGTAGAGTTCGGTTCACCCCCCCACTTT. The rearrangement uses TRBV9 and TRBJ1-6, with unresolved D. Germline values: CDR1 SGDLS, CDR2 YYNGEE. This CDR3 is built from 13 residues.

This clonotype was counted at least ten times. The chain uses TRBV11-2 and TRBJ2-5, with D possibly TRBD2 on 7 matching bases. In germline, CDR1 is SGHAT, CDR2 FQNNGV. Trimming took 1 base from V and 3 from J, leaving 15 bases between them. The CDR3 consists of 16 residues. The CDR3 is CASSLAGGGWEETQYF. As DNA, the CDR3 is TGTGCCAGCAGCTTAGCGGGGGGCGGCTGGGAAGAGACCCAGTACTTC.

This clonotype has a count of ten or more. V usage is TRBV11-2 and J usage is TRBJ2-7; D is ambiguous. V gave up 0 bases and J gave up 1 base, with 7 bases separating them. Germline loops: CDR1 SGHAT, CDR2 FQNNGV. The CDR3 spans 14 residues. Written as DNA, the CDR3 is TGTGCCAGCAGCTTAGAAGCGAGGTCCTACGAGCAGTACTTC. Amino acids: CASSLEARSYEQYF. Full variable domain (missing parts from reference TRBV11-2 and TRBJ2-7): EAGVAQSPRYKIIEKRQSVAFWCNPISGHATLYWYQQILGQGPKLLIQFQNNGVVDDSQLPKDRFSAERLKGVDSTLKIQPAKLEDSAVYLCASSLEARSYEQYFGPGTRLTVT.

This clonotype occurred many times. The chain uses TRBV7-2 and TRBJ2-3, with D maybe TRBD1 (5 bases). V lost 5 bases and J 6 bases, leaving 18 bases between the germline ends. Germline values: CDR1 SGHTA, CDR2 FQGNSA. The CDR3 has 15 residues. The CDR3 coding sequence is TGTGCCAGCAGCCCTGAGGTGGGGCCCACGGATACGCAGTATTTT. This translates into CASSPEVGPTDTQYF.